This entry describes one TCR beta chain. What it binds is not known. The junction shows a germline mismatch at one end, possibly a read error. Germline lookup yields CDR1 LGHDT and CDR2 YNNKEL (reference sequence). This CDR3 has 14 amino acids. This sample stems from a study of response to subunit inactivated influenza vaccine. Findings and limits, study-wide: Only a handful of new T cells, the authors suggested, are recruited with each seasonal influenza vaccination.

TCRdb reanalysed the RT-PCR reads using MiXCR and keeps one entry per CDR3 protein. Counted here are roughly 670,000 distinct CDR3 sequences, 14% occurring once; the ten biggest clones make up 6.5% to 8%. The rearrangement joins TRBV3-1 to TRBJ2-2; possible D gene TRBD2, 5 bases. The receptor was isolated from a man between 45 and 60 years old who received an inactivated influenza vaccine. The material sequenced was PBMCs from blood, taken approximately 15 days before vaccination. The CDR3 DNA reads TGTGCCAGCAGCCAATACCCAGGCACCGGGGAGCTGTTCTTT. Protein product: CASSQYPGTGELFF.